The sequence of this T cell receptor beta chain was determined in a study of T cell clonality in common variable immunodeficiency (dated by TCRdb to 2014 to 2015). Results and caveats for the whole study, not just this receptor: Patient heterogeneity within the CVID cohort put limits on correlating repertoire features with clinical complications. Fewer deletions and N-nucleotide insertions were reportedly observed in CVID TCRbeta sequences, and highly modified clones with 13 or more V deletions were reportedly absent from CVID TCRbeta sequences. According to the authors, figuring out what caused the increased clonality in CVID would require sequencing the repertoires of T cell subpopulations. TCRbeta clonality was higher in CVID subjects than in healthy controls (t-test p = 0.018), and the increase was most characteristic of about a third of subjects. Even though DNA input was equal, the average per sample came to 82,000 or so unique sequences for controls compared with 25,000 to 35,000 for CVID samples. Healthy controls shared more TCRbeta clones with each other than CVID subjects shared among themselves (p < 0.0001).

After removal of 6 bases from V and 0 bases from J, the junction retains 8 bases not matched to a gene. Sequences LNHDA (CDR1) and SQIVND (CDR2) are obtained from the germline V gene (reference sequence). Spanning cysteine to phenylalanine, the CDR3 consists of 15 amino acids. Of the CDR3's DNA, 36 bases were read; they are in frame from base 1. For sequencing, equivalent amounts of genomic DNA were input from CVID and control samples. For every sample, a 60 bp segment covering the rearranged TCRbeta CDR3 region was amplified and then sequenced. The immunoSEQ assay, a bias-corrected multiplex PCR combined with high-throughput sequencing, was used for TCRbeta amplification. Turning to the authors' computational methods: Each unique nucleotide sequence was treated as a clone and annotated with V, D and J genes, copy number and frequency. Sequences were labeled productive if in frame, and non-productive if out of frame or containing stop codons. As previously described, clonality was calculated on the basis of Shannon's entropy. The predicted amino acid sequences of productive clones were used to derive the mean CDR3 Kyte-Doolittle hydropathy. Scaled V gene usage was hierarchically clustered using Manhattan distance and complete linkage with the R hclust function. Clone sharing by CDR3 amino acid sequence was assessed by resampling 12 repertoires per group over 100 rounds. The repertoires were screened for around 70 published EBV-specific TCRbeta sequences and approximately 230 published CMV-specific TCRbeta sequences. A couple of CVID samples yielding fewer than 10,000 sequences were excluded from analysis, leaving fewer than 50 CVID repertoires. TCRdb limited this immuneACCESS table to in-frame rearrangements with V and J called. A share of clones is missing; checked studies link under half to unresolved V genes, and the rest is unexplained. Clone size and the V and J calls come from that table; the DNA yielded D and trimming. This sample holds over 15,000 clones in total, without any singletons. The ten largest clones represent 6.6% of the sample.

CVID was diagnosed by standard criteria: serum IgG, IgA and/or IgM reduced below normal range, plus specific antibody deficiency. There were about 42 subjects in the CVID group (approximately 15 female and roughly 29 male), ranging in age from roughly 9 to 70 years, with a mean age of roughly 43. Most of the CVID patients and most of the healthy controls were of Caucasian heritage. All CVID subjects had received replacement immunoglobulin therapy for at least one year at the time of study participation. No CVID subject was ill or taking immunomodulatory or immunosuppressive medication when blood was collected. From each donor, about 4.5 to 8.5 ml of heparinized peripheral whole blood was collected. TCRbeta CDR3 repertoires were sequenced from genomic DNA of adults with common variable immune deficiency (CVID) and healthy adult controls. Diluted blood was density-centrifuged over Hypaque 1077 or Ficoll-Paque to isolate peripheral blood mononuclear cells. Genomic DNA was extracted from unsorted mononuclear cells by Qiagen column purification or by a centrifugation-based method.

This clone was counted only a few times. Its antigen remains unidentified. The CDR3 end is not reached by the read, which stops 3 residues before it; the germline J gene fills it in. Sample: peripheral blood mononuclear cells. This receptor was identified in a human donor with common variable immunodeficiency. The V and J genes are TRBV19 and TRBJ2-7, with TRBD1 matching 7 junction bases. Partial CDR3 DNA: TGTGCCAGTAGCGTGATGGGACAGAGCTCCTACGAG. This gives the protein CASSVMGQSSYE. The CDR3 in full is CASSVMGQSSYEQYF.